These 12 T cell receptor beta chains originate from one sample sequenced in a study of CD8 T cells in ankylosing spondylitis. TCRdb called the 5' RACE reads again in MiXCR, with one record for every CDR3 protein. The sample has around 490,000 distinct CDR3 sequences; about 5% are singletons. These receptors' antigens are unknown. Findings of the study overall: Blood of patients with ankylosing spondylitis appeared to be characterized by a TCR beta motif of about eight highly homologous variants.

The sample comprised blood, either unsorted or a sorted T cell fraction (not recorded which). Receptors originate from a male donor with ankylosing spondylitis.

In its sample, this clonotype was seen a few times. The V call is TRBV7-6, the J call TRBJ2-5; D is perhaps TRBD1 (5 bases). Germline V CDR1 and CDR2: SGHVS, FNYEAQ. The CDR3 spans 16 residues. V gave up 5 bases and J gave up 4 bases, with 20 bases separating them. The CDR3 DNA sequence: TGTGCCAGCAGCCCGCGGACGCAGGGTCTACGAGAGACCCAGTACTTC. It encodes CASSPRTQGLRETQYF.

The sample holds many counts of this clonotype. The V call is TRBV10-3, the J call TRBJ1-2; D is perhaps TRBD1 (5 bases). The CDR3 has 13 residues. Trimming shortened V by 11 bases and J by 2 bases, and 15 bases separated the two germline ends. The germline gives CDR1 ENHRY, CDR2 SYGVKD. The CDR3 spells CAGGRGANYGYTF. The DNA of the CDR3 is TGTGCCGGGGGGAGAGGGGCCAACTATGGCTACACCTTC.

This clonotype was found many times. The rearrangement joins TRBV6-5 to TRBJ1-1, with unresolved D. The CDR3 contains 11 residues. Trimming took off 2 bases at V and 10 bases at J, with 8 bases between the two ends. Looked up from germline, CDR1 is MNHEY and CDR2 is SVGAGI. The DNA for the CDR3 is TGTGCCAGCAGTTACAGGGAGCGAGCTTTCTTT. Its translation is CASSYRERAFF.

The table lists this clonotype with many counts. The chain couples TRBV6-1 to TRBJ2-1, with 8 bases aligning to TRBD2. Germline V gene data show CDR1 as MNHNS and CDR2 as SASEGT. V was pared by 6 bases and J by 5 bases, with 12 bases of the junction left unmatched. The CDR3 totals 16 residues. This CDR3 is CASSTFGREVDNEQFF. CDR3 sequence (DNA): TGTGCCAGCAGCACTTTTGGGCGGGAGGTCGACAATGAGCAGTTCTTC.

This clonotype was counted only a few times. V usage is TRBV7-8 and J usage is TRBJ2-1, with 10 bases lining up with TRBD2. CDR3 size: 16 residues. Losses at the gene ends were 5 bases for V and 4 bases for J; bases not matched to a gene: 8. The germline gives CDR1 SGHVS, CDR2 FQNEAQ. Here the CDR3 reads CASSARLAGVYNEQFF. DNA for the CDR3: TGTGCCAGCAGCGCCCGACTAGCGGGTGTTTACAATGAGCAGTTCTTC.

This clonotype occurred many times. The genes are TRBV20-1 and TRBJ2-7; D is unresolved. Trimming cost V 8 bases and J 1 base, with 6 bases left between them. This CDR3 has 10 residues. CDR1 and CDR2 from the germline V gene are DFQATT and SNEGSKA (reference sequence). The CDR3 loop is CSLSSYEQYF. The DNA of the CDR3 is TGCAGTCTCTCATCCTACGAGCAGTACTTC.

This clonotype was picked up many times. The rearrangement joins TRBV5-1 to TRBJ2-7, with D uncertain. V shed 1 base and J shed 0 bases, with 8 bases lying between them. CDR1 and CDR2 from the germline V gene are SGHRS and YFSETQ. This CDR3 has 14 residues. The CDR3 DNA sequence: TGCGCCAGCAGCTTGAGTGTATACTCCTACGAGCAGTACTTC. It yields the protein CASSLSVYSYEQYF.

This clonotype has at least ten counts. CDR3 DNA sequence: TGTGCCAGCAGTTTATGGTTGGTGGGCGAGACCCAGTACTTC. As protein: CASSLWLVGETQYF. The chain couples TRBV12-3 or TRBV12-4 to TRBJ2-5, with D unclear. The germline V and J ends were trimmed by 2 bases and 5 bases, with 12 bases remaining between them. The CDR3 has 14 amino acids.

In the case of this clonotype: A much larger clonotype is one base distant, so this may be a read error. The genes are TRBV11-1 and TRBJ2-7; D is unresolved. CDR1 and CDR2 from the germline V gene are SGHAT and FQDESV (reference sequence). This CDR3 contains 14 residues. V lost 4 bases and J 0 bases, leaving 10 bases between the germline ends. The DNA of the CDR3 is TGTGCCAGCAGCTCCCGTCTGAGCTCCTACGAGCAGTACTTC. Translating it yields CASSSRLSSYEQYF.

In its sample, this clonotype was seen many times. This rearrangement joins TRBV28 to TRBJ1-3; perhaps TRBD1 as D (5 bases). Trimming cost V 2 bases and J 3 bases, with 11 bases left between them. This CDR3 region has 15 residues. Germline lookup yields CDR1 MDHEN and CDR2 SYDVKM. The CDR3 here is CASSLPGQFGNTIYF. As DNA, the CDR3 is TGTGCCAGCAGTTTACCAGGGCAGTTTGGAAACACCATATATTTT.

This clonotype was counted many times. The rearrangement links TRBV16 to TRBJ1-1, with D hard to call. Looked up from germline, CDR1 is KGHSY and CDR2 is FQNENV. The V and J ends lost 1 base and 5 bases respectively, with 8 bases between them. This CDR3 is 13 amino acids long. Here the CDR3 DNA reads TGTGCCAGCAGCCAATATCAGGTGACTGAAGCTTTCTTT. Encoded protein: CASSQYQVTEAFF. The complete variable domain, with remaining parts taken from reference TRBV16 and TRBJ1-1, reads GEEVAQTPKHLVRGEGQKAKLYCAPIKGHSYVFWYQQVLKNEFKFLISFQNENVFDETGMPKERFSAKCLPNSPCSLEIQATKLEDSAVYFCASSQYQVTEAFFGQGTRLTVV.

This clonotype was counted ten times or more. One end of the junction is discordant with germline, which a read error may explain. This chain joins TRBV4-2 and TRBJ2-1, with D possibly being TRBD1 (5 bases). The germline gives CDR1 LGHNA, CDR2 YNFKEQ. The CDR3 runs 12 residues. The CDR3 spells CASSEDRVEQFF. In nucleotides, the CDR3 is TGTGCCAGCAGCGAAGACAGAGTGGAGCAGTTCTTC.